The rows below give T cell receptor beta chains drawn from one sample of a study of radiation and T cells in renal cell carcinoma. Clones were read by immunoSEQ multiplex PCR, and TCRdb kept only the in-frame ones, dropping some. Found here are tens of thousands of clones, 75% to 85% of them singletons; the top ten hold roughly 30%. Specimen: blood, collected from a patient whose treatment included radiotherapy and nephrectomy. The source of these receptors is a woman aged 70-85 years with renal cell carcinoma. The CDR3 runs from the conserved cysteine through the conserved F or W.

v_gene: TRBV25-1; j_gene: TRBJ2-7; CDR3aa: CASSDTRGGIYEQYF
v_gene: TRBV19; j_gene: TRBJ1-2; CDR3aa: CASSIDLYGYTF
v_gene: TRBV6-1; j_gene: TRBJ2-5; CDR3aa: CASSEGDRALKTQYF
v_gene: TRBV4-3; j_gene: TRBJ2-7; CDR3aa: CASSQDDGYEQYF
v_gene: TRBV25-1; j_gene: TRBJ1-2; CDR3aa: CASSEQGASQGYTF
v_gene: TRBV7-3; j_gene: TRBJ2-1; CDR3aa: CASSQRRPLLAGVDEQFF
v_gene: TRBV6-5; j_gene: TRBJ1-2; CDR3aa: CASTPGTLYGYTF
v_gene: TRBV27; j_gene: TRBJ1-5; CDR3aa: CASRPGIVSNQPQHF
v_gene: TRBV6-6; j_gene: TRBJ2-4; CDR3aa: CASSYSRDIQYF
v_gene: TRBV5-1; j_gene: TRBJ2-3; CDR3aa: CASSPQQGGPDTQYF
v_gene: TRBV7-2; j_gene: TRBJ2-1; CDR3aa: CASSLMPSSYNEQFF
v_gene: TRBV4-1; j_gene: TRBJ2-1; CDR3aa: CASSQVASGGIEQFF
v_gene: TRBV4-3; j_gene: TRBJ1-4; CDR3aa: CASSQDGTRLEKLFF
v_gene: TRBV13; j_gene: TRBJ1-1; CDR3aa: CASTPPGRLNTEAFF
v_gene: TRBV14; j_gene: TRBJ2-2; CDR3aa: CASSQVRGRRGGPHTGELFF
v_gene: TRBV30; j_gene: TRBJ1-4; CDR3aa: CAWSAGTGNEKLFF
v_gene: TRBV19; j_gene: TRBJ2-1; CDR3aa: CASSIAAGLSEQFF
v_gene: TRBV27; j_gene: TRBJ2-1; CDR3aa: CASSSPEQFYEQFF
v_gene: TRBV7-2; j_gene: TRBJ2-3; CDR3aa: CASRSVVGGADTQYF
v_gene: TRBV5-4; j_gene: TRBJ2-5; CDR3aa: CASSLSGETQYF
v_gene: TRBV7-8; j_gene: TRBJ2-1; CDR3aa: CASSLLAGALDEQFF
v_gene: TRBV6-1; j_gene: TRBJ2-6; CDR3aa: CASSEFSASGANVLTF
v_gene: TRBV15; j_gene: TRBJ1-2; CDR3aa: CATSRDRGLYGYTF
v_gene: TRBV4-3; j_gene: TRBJ2-4; CDR3aa: CASSPTGGLRAKNIQYF
v_gene: TRBV15; j_gene: TRBJ2-7; CDR3aa: CASGSDRGYEQYF
v_gene: TRBV10-1; j_gene: TRBJ2-1; CDR3aa: CASTATGDEQFF
v_gene: TRBV7-9; j_gene: TRBJ2-7; CDR3aa: CASSPSRSTSGRAYYEQYF
v_gene: TRBV5-6; j_gene: TRBJ2-2; CDR3aa: CASSLFSREDTGELFF
v_gene: TRBV9; j_gene: TRBJ2-7; CDR3aa: CASSASGLGQGTYEQYF
v_gene: TRBV10-2; j_gene: TRBJ1-1; CDR3aa: CASSRVGGEAFF
v_gene: TRBV5-1; j_gene: TRBJ2-7; CDR3aa: CASSLNSNSYEQYF
v_gene: TRBV2; j_gene: TRBJ2-1; CDR3aa: CASSRLENSYNEQFF
v_gene: TRBV6-1; j_gene: TRBJ1-6; CDR3aa: CASSVNQGANSPLHF
v_gene: TRBV11-1; j_gene: TRBJ2-7; CDR3aa: CASSLGSAGSPGAYEQYF
v_gene: TRBV28; j_gene: TRBJ2-7; CDR3aa: CASSLVAGASYEQYF
v_gene: TRBV9; j_gene: TRBJ2-7; CDR3aa: CASSVGLAGGYASYEQYF
v_gene: TRBV2; j_gene: TRBJ2-5; CDR3aa: CASRSSGAETQYF
v_gene: TRBV5-6; j_gene: TRBJ1-2; CDR3aa: CASSPTVNYGYTF
v_gene: TRBV5-3; j_gene: TRBJ2-4; CDR3aa: CARSGPTGCHIQYF
v_gene: TRBV9; j_gene: TRBJ2-7; CDR3aa: CASSGTSGPYEQYF
v_gene: TRBV11-1; j_gene: TRBJ1-1; CDR3aa: CASSPAGGRNTEAFF
v_gene: TRBV7-9; j_gene: TRBJ1-2; CDR3aa: CASSLAHRGVSNYGHTF
v_gene: TRBV25-1; j_gene: TRBJ1-4; CDR3aa: CASSRGINEKLFF